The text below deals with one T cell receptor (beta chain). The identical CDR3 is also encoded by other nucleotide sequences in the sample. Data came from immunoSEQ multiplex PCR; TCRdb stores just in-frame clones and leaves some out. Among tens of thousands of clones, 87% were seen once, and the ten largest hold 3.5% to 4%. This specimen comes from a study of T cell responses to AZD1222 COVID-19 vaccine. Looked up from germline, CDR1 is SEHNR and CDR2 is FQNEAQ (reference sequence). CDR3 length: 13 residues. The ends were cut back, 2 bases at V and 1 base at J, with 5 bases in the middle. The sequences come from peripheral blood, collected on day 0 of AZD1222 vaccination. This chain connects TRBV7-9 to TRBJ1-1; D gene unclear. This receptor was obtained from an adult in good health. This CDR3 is CASSLSENTEAFF. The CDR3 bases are TGTGCCAGCAGCTTAAGTGAGAACACTGAAGCTTTCTTT.